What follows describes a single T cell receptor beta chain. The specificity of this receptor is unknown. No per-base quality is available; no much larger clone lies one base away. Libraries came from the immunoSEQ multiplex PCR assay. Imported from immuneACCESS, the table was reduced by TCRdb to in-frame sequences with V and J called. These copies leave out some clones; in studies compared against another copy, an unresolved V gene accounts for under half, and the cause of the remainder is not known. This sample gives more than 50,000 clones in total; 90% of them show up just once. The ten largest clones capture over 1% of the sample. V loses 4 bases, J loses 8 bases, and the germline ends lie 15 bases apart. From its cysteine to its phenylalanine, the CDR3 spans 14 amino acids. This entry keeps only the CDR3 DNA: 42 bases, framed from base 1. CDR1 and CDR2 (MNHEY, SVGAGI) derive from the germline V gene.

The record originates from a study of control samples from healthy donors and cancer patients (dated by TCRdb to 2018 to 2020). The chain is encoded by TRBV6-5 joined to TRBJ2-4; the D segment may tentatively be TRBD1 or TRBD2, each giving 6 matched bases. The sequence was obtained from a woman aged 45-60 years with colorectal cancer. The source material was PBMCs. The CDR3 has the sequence CASSSRGRADIQYF. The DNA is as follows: TGTGCCAGCAGTTCCCGGGGGCGGGCGGACATTCAGTACTTC.